This is a list of T cell receptor beta chains from one sample in a study of cytomegalovirus exposure and HLA in healthy donors. Libraries were prepared by immunoSEQ multiplex PCR; TCRdb keeps only in-frame clonotypes and omits some of them. The table has around 120,000 clones, around 76% seen once; the top ten hold about 1.8%. The sequenced sample consisted of PBMCs. The receptors originated from a woman in her forties or fifties in good health and CMV-seronegative. The CDR3 runs from the conserved cysteine through the conserved F or W. The order of the fields is D gene, J gene, clone size, V gene, CDR3 protein, CDR3 DNA. A D gene is named only where the DNA matches it firmly. Some rows mark clone size as missing; the rest say once, few, many or name a class of expanded clone.

TRBD1,TRBJ2-7,-,TRBV28,CASRSWTGGGSSYEQYF,TGTGCCAGCAGATCCTGGACAGGGGGCGGGAGCTCCTACGAGCAGTACTTC
-,TRBJ1-1,-,TRBV14,CASSPGLVWFQGTEAFF,TGTGCCAGCAGCCCCGGTCTCGTATGGTTTCAGGGCACTGAAGCTTTCTTT
-,TRBJ1-1,-,TRBV10-3,CAISEPNPGGNTEAFF,TGTGCCATCAGTGAGCCGAACCCCGGGGGGAACACTGAAGCTTTCTTT
-,TRBJ1-4,-,TRBV19,CASSMRGGQGREKLFF,TGTGCCAGTAGTATGCGGGGAGGTCAGGGTAGGGAAAAACTGTTTTTT
-,TRBJ1-1,few,TRBV5-1,CASSYAGAFETEAFF,TGCGCCAGCAGTTACGCAGGGGCTTTCGAAACTGAAGCTTTCTTT
TRBD2,TRBJ2-2,once,TRBV5-6,CASSLSGGRPLFF,TGTGCCAGCAGCTTGAGCGGCGGGAGGCCGCTGTTTTTT
-,TRBJ2-2,-,TRBV12-5,CASGSYNTGELFF,TGTGCTAGTGGTAGCTACAACACCGGGGAGCTGTTTTTT
TRBD1,TRBJ1-1,-,TRBV30,CAWRVGQGRAEAFF,TGTGCCTGGAGGGTGGGACAGGGACGGGCTGAAGCTTTCTTT
TRBD1,TRBJ1-4,-,TRBV7-9,CASSWSRQGYNEKLFF,TGTGCCAGCAGCTGGTCCCGACAGGGTTATAATGAAAAACTGTTTTTT
-,TRBJ2-7,-,TRBV5-6,CASSYPTGTYEQYF,TGTGCCAGCAGCTACCCGACGGGTACCTACGAGCAGTACTTC
TRBD2,TRBJ2-2,-,TRBV7-9,CASSSGGLAAGELFF,TGTGCCAGCAGCTCCGGAGGACTAGCGGCCGGGGAGCTGTTTTTT
TRBD2,TRBJ2-4,-,TRBV2,CASSERGGRMKLLAKNIQYF,TGTGCCAGCAGTGAACGGGGAGGGAGGATGAAATTACTAGCCAAAAACATTCAGTACTTC
-,TRBJ2-7,-,TRBV7-9,CASSATGSVDEQYF,TGTGCCAGCAGCGCGACGGGTTCGGTGGACGAGCAGTACTTC
TRBD2,TRBJ2-4,-,TRBV4-3,CASSQVKGSGKNIQYF,TGCGCCAGCAGCCAAGTAAAGGGTAGCGGGAAAAACATTCAGTACTTC
-,TRBJ1-1,-,TRBV6-6,CASSPRGGNTEAFF,TGTGCCAGCAGTCCTCGGGGGGGGAACACTGAAGCTTTCTTT
TRBD1,TRBJ2-7,few,TRBV7-9,CASRKGQGAYEQYF,TGTGCCAGCAGGAAGGGACAGGGGGCTTACGAGCAGTACTTC
TRBD2,TRBJ2-1,-,TRBV4-1,CASSQQSGSSYNEQFF,TGCGCCAGCAGCCAACAAAGCGGGAGCTCCTACAATGAGCAGTTCTTC
TRBD2,TRBJ2-1,few,TRBV7-6,CASSYRTSGYSYNEQFF,TGTGCCAGCAGCTACCGGACTAGCGGTTATTCCTACAATGAGCAGTTCTTC
TRBD2,TRBJ2-3,-,TRBV7-3,CASSTASGRSSDTQYF,TGTGCCAGCAGCACCGCCAGCGGGAGGAGCTCAGATACGCAGTATTTT
TRBD2,TRBJ2-3,-,TRBV19,CASSGSGGPGDTQYF,TGTGCCAGTAGTGGTTCGGGAGGGCCGGGAGATACGCAGTATTTT
TRBD1,TRBJ1-1,once,TRBV18,CASSEGANTEAFF,TGTGCCAGCTCCGAGGGGGCGAACACTGAAGCTTTCTTT
TRBD2,TRBJ2-7,-,TRBV19,CASSPSGATYEQYF,TGTGCCAGTAGCCCTAGCGGGGCCACCTACGAGCAGTACTTC
TRBD1,TRBJ2-2,-,TRBV19,CASSVRQGGNTGELFF,TGTGCCAGTAGTGTAAGACAGGGGGGGAACACCGGGGAGCTGTTTTTT
-,TRBJ2-5,-,TRBV7-3,CASSLIAGNVETQYF,TGTGCCAGCAGCTTAATTGCGGGGAACGTAGAGACCCAGTACTTC
TRBD2,TRBJ2-1,-,TRBV28,CASSETSGLPEQFF,TGTGCCAGCAGTGAGACTAGCGGGCTCCCTGAGCAGTTCTTC
-,TRBJ2-5,-,TRBV29-1,CSVESGGLETQYF,TGCAGCGTTGAGTCTGGGGGCTTAGAGACCCAGTACTTC
-,TRBJ2-1,-,TRBV11-3,CASSLDGLKDEQFF,TGTGCCAGCAGCTTAGATGGACTAAAAGATGAGCAGTTCTTC
TRBD1,TRBJ1-2,-,TRBV18,CASSGDRNNYGYTF,TGTGCCAGCTCTGGGGACAGAAACAACTATGGCTACACCTTC
TRBD1,TRBJ1-2,-,TRBV14,CASSRSGGDYGYTF,TGTGCCAGCAGCCGTTCAGGGGGCGATTATGGCTACACCTTC
-,TRBJ2-1,-,TRBV20-1,CRTDRYNEQFF,TGCAGAACCGACAGATACAATGAGCAGTTCTTC
-,TRBJ1-1,-,TRBV5-1,CASSLLNAAEAFF,TGCGCCAGCAGCTTGTTGAATGCGGCTGAAGCTTTCTTT
TRBD1,TRBJ1-1,-,TRBV6-6,CASSYSTGEAFF,TGTGCCAGCAGTTACTCGACAGGGGAAGCTTTCTTT
-,TRBJ1-3,-,TRBV29-1,CSVGVGSQESGNTIYF,TGCAGCGTTGGGGTAGGGAGTCAAGAATCTGGAAACACCATATATTTT
-,TRBJ2-3,-,TRBV2,CASSEGGVVTDTQYF,TGTGCCAGCAGTGAAGGGGGAGTAGTGACAGATACGCAGTATTTT
TRBD1,TRBJ2-6,-,TRBV27,CASSLYPKDRGSTGANVLTF,TGTGCCAGCAGTTTATATCCAAAGGACAGGGGAAGTACTGGGGCCAACGTCCTGACTTTC
TRBD2,TRBJ2-7,-,TRBV7-2,CASSPPGLAVSYEQYF,TGTGCCAGCAGCCCCCCGGGACTAGCCGTCTCCTACGAGCAGTACTTC
-,TRBJ1-4,-,TRBV7-2,CASSLLGRSNEKLFF,TGTGCCAGCAGCTTATTAGGGAGAAGTAATGAAAAACTGTTTTTT
TRBD2,TRBJ2-3,-,TRBV6-5,CASSYQTSPSTDTQYF,TGTGCCAGCAGTTACCAGACTAGCCCGTCCACAGATACGCAGTATTTT
TRBD1,TRBJ2-6,-,TRBV5-1,CASSRDRVTTTWSGTGANVLTF,TGCGCCAGCAGCAGGGACAGGGTAACTACAACCTGGAGCGGAACTGGGGCCAACGTCCTGACTTTC
-,TRBJ1-1,once,TRBV29-1,CSVISGDTEAFF,TGCAGCGTTATTAGTGGTGACACTGAAGCTTTCTTT
-,TRBJ2-7,-,TRBV14,CASSPQGGEQYF,TGTGCCAGCAGCCCCCAGGGCGGCGAGCAGTACTTC
-,TRBJ1-2,-,TRBV30,CAWSSVLDGYTF,TGTGCCTGGAGTTCAGTCCTCGATGGCTACACCTTC
-,TRBJ2-7,once,TRBV10-3,CAIRPPTGRYEQYF,TGTGCCATCAGGCCTCCGACAGGTCGCTACGAGCAGTACTTC
TRBD2,TRBJ2-3,-,TRBV2,CASSGFLAGGPVGTDTQYF,TGTGCCAGCAGTGGTTTCCTAGCGGGAGGGCCGGTGGGCACAGATACGCAGTATTTT
-,TRBJ1-1,once,TRBV5-1,CASSLGSARDTEAFF,TGCGCCAGCAGCTTGGGGTCGGCCCGGGACACTGAAGCTTTCTTT
TRBD2,TRBJ2-1,-,TRBV7-9,CASSSPRGVSYNEQFF,TGTGCCAGCAGCTCCCCGCGGGGGGTCTCCTACAATGAGCAGTTCTTC
-,TRBJ2-1,-,TRBV5-5,CASSLGAYNEQFF,TGTGCCAGCAGCTTGGGAGCCTACAATGAGCAGTTCTTC
-,TRBJ2-2,-,TRBV10-3,CAISEQQESNTGELFF,TGTGCCATCAGTGAACAGCAGGAATCGAACACCGGGGAGCTGTTTTTT
TRBD2,TRBJ2-1,-,TRBV30,CAWSHQGTSQSNEQFF,TGTGCCTGGAGCCATCAAGGGACTAGCCAGTCCAATGAGCAGTTCTTC
TRBD1,TRBJ1-5,-,TRBV27,CASSHFSTGEGNQPQHF,TGTGCCAGCAGTCATTTTTCGACAGGGGAAGGCAATCAGCCCCAGCATTTT
TRBD2,TRBJ2-3,-,TRBV4-3,CASSQAVAGGLNTQYF,TGCGCCAGCAGCCAAGCGGTAGCGGGAGGGCTGAATACGCAGTATTTT
TRBD1,TRBJ1-3,-,TRBV5-1,CASSSVGPGTGLNTIYF,TGCGCCAGCAGCTCTGTGGGCCCCGGGACAGGGTTGAACACCATATATTTT
TRBD2,TRBJ2-2,once,TRBV7-9,CASSLGASGRNTGELFF,TGTGCCAGCAGCTTAGGGGCTAGCGGAAGGAACACCGGGGAGCTGTTTTTT
TRBD1,TRBJ1-1,-,TRBV5-1,CASSFDRGPNTEAFF,TGCGCCAGCAGCTTTGACAGGGGCCCGAACACTGAAGCTTTCTTT
-,TRBJ1-1,-,TRBV5-1,CASSWEALSTEAFF,TGCGCCAGCAGCTGGGAGGCATTGAGCACTGAAGCTTTCTTT